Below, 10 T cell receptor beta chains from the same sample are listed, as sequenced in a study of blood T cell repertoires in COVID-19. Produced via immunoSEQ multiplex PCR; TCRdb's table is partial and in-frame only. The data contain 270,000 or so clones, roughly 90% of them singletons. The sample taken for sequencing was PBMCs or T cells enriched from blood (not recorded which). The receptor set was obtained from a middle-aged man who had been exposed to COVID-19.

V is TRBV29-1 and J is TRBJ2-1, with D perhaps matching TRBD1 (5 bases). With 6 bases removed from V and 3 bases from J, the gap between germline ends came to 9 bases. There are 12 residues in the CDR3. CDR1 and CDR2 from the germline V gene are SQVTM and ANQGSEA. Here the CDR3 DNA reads TGCAGCGTGGACGGACACTACAATGAGCAGTTCTTC. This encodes CSVDGHYNEQFF.

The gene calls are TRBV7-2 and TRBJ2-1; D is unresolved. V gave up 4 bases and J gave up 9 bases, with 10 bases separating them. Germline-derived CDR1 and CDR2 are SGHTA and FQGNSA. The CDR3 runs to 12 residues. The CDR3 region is CASSYNSGEQFF. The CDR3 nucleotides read TGTGCCAGCAGCTATAACTCGGGTGAGCAGTTCTTC.

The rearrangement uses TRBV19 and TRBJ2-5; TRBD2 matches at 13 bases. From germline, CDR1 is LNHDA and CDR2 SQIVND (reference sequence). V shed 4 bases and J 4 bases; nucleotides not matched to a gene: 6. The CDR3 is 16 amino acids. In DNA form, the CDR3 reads TGTGCCAGTAGTACCCGGGGACTAGCGGGGACAGAGACCCAGTACTTC. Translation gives CASSTRGLAGTETQYF. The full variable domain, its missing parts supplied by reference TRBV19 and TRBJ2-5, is DGGITQSPKYLFRKEGQNVTLSCEQNLNHDAMYWYRQDPGQGLRLIYYSQIVNDFQKGDIAEGYSVSREKKESFPLTVTSAQKNPTAFYLCASSTRGLAGTETQYFGPGTRLLVL.

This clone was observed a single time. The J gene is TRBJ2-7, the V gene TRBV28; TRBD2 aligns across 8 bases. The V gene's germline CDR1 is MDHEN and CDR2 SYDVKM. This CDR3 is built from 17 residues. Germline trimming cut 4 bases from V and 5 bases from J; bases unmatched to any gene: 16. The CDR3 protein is CASSSTSGSYYSHEQYF. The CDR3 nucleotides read TGTGCCAGCAGTTCGACGAGCGGGAGCTACTATTCCCACGAGCAGTACTTC.

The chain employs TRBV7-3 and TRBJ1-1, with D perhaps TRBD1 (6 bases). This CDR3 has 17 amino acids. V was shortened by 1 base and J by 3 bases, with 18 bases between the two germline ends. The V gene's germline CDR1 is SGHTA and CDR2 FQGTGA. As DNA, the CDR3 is TGTGCCAGCAGCTTAAAATTCCCCCGGGACACCTACACTGAAGCTTTCTTT. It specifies CASSLKFPRDTYTEAFF. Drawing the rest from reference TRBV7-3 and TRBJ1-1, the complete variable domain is GAGVSQTPSNKVTEKGKYVELRCDPISGHTALYWYRQSLGQGPEFLIYFQGTGAADDSGLPNDRFFAVRPEGSVSTLKIQRTERGDSAVYLCASSLKFPRDTYTEAFFGQGTRLTVV.

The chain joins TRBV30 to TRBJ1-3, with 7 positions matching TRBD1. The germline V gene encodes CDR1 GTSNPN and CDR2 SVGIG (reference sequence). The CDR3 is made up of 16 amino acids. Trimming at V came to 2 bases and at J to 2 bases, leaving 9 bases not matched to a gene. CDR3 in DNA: TGTGCCTGGAGTTCCCTCCCGACAGGGACTGGAAACACCATATATTTT. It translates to CAWSSLPTGTGNTIYF. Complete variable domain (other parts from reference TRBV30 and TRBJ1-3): SQTIHQWPATLVQPVGSPLSLECTVEGTSNPNLYWYRQAAGRGLQLLFYSVGIGQISSEVPQNLSASRPQDRQFILSSKKLLLSDSGFYLCAWSSLPTGTGNTIYFGEGSWLTVV.

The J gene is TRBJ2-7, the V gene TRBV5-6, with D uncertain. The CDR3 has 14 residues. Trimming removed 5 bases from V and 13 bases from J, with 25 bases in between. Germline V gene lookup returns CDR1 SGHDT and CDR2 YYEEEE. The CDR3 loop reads CASRISKAVAKPYF. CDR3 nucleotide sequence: TGTGCCAGCAGGATTTCGAAGGCGGTCGCAAAGCCCTACTTC. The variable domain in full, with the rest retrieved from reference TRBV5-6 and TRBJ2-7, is DAGVTQSPTHLIKTRGQQVTLRCSPKSGHDTVSWYQQALGQGPQFIFQYYEEEERQRGNFPDRFSGHQFPNYSSELNVNALLLGDSALYLCASRISKAVAKPYFGPGTRLTVT.

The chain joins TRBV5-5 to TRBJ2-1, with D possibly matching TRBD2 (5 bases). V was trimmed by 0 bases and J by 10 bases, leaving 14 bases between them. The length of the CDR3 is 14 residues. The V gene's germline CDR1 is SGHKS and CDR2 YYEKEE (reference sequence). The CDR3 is CASSLGVSVREQFF. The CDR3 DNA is TGTGCCAGCAGCTTGGGCGTTAGCGTTCGAGAGCAGTTCTTC. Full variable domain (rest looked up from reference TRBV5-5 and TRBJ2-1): DAGVTQSPTHLIKTRGQQVTLRCSPISGHKSVSWYQQVLGQGPQFIFQYYEKEERGRGNFPDRFSARQFPNYSSELNVNALLLGDSALYLCASSLGVSVREQFFGPGTRLTVL.

CDR3 loop: CASTLYGSYEQYF. DNA for the CDR3: TGTGCCAGCACCCTGTACGGGAGCTACGAGCAGTACTTC. The chain carries TRBV28 and TRBJ2-7, with D possibly being TRBD2 (6 bases). The CDR3 has 13 amino acids. Trimming pared 7 bases from V and 3 bases from J, leaving 13 bases between. In germline, CDR1 is MDHEN, CDR2 SYDVKM.

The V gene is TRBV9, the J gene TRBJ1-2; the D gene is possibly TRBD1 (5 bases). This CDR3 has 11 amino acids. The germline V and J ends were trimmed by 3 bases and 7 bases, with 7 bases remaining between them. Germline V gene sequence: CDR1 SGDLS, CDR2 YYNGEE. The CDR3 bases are TGTGCCAGCAGCGCAGGGCCTGGCTACACCTTC. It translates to CASSAGPGYTF.